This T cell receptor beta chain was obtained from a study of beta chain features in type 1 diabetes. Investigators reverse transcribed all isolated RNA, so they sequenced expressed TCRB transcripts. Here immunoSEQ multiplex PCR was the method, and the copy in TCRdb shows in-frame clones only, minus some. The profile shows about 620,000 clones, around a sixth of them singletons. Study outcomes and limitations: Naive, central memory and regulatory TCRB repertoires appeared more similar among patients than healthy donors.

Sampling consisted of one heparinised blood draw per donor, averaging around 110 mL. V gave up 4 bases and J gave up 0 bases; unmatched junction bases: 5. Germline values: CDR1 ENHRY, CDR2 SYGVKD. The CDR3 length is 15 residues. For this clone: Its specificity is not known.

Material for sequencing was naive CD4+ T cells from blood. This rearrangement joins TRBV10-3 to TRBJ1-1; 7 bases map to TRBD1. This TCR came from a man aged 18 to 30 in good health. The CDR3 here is CAISATDRVNTEAFF. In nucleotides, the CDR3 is TGTGCCATCAGTGCCACCGACAGGGTGAACACTGAAGCTTTCTTT.